This TCR beta chain was recorded in a study of blood T cell repertoires in COVID-19. Study-wide background: The study drew acute and convalescent COVID-19 samples from the United States, Italy and Spain. The analysed material was cDNA or gDNA that came from T cells, B-cell-depleted T cells, or PBMCs.

CDR1 is SGHNT and CDR2 is YYREEE in the germline V gene (reference sequence). V gave up 3 bases and J gave up 10 bases, with 20 bases separating them. The CDR3 loop spans 15 amino acids. Study processing details: From reference gene primer amplification, estimates of nucleated cell counts were derived. Profiled with immunoSEQ multiplex PCR; TCRdb holds only in-frame clones, not every one. Clonal size and the V and J genes are those of that table, whereas D and trimming came from the DNA. This repertoire shows roughly 100,000 clones, about four fifths found once; its top ten account for about 10%. This clone occurred once.

The TCR comes from a woman older than 75 with acute or convalescent COVID-19. The source material was peripheral blood. The chain couples TRBV5-4 to TRBJ2-1, with D maybe TRBD2 (7 bases). The CDR3 reads CASSSGLGGAWEQFF. The DNA of the CDR3 is TGTGCCAGCAGCTCTGGACTAGGGGGGGCGTGGGAGCAGTTCTTC.